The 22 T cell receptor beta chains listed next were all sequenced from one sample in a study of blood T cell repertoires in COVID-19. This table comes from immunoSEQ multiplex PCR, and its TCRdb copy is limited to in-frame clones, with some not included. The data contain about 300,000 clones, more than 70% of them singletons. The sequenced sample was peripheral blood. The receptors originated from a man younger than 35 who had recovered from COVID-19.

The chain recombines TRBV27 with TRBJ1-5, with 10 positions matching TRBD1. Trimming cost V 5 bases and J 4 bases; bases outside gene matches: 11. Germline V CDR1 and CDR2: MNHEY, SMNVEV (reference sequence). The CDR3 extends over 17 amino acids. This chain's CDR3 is CASSPLSRGQGNQPQHF. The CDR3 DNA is TGTGCCAGCAGTCCCCTTTCACGGGGACAGGGGAATCAGCCCCAGCATTTT.

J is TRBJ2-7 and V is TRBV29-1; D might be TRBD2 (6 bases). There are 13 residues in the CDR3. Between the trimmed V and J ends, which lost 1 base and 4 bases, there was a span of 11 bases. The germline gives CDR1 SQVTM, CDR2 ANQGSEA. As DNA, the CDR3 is TGCAGCGTTGAAGGTGGGACTTTTTACGAGCAGTACTTC. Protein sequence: CSVEGGTFYEQYF.

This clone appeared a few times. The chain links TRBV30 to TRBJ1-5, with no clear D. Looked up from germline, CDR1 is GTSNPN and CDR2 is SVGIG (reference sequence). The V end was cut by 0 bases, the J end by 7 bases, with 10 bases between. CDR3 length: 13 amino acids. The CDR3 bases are TGTGCCTGGAGTGTAGGGCCGGGGCAGCCCCAGCATTTT. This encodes CAWSVGPGQPQHF.

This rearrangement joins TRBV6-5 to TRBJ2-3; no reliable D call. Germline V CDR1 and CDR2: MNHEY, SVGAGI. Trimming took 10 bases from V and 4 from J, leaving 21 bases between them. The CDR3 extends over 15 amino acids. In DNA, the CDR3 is TGTGCCACTCAAGGATCCGTGCTAGTCCCAGATACGCAGTATTTT. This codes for CATQGSVLVPDTQYF.

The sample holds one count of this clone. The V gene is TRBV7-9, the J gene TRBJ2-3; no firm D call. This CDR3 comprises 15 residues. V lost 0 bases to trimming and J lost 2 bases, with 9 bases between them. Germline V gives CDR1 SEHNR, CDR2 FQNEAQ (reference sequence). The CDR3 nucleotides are TGTGCCAGCAGCTTAGCGCGGAATCCCACAGATACGCAGTATTTT. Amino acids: CASSLARNPTDTQYF.

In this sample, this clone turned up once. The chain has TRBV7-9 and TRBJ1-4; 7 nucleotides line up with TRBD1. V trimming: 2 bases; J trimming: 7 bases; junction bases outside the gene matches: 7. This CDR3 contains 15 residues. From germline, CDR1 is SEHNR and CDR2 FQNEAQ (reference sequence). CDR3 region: CASSLNRNRGEKLFF. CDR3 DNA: TGTGCCAGCAGCTTAAATCGGAACAGGGGTGAAAAACTGTTTTTT.

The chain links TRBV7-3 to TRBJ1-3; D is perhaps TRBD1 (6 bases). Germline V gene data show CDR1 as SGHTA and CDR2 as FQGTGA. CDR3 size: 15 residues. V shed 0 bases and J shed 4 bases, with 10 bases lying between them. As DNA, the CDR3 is TGTGCCAGCAGCTTAACTGGGGGCGCCGGAAACACCATATATTTT. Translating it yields CASSLTGGAGNTIYF.

CDR3: CASSSQGVGWDTEAFF. CDR3 bases: TGTGCCAGCAGTTCCCAGGGGGTCGGGTGGGATACTGAAGCTTTCTTT. This sequence joins TRBV27 and TRBJ1-1, with TRBD1 identical over 7 bases. J was trimmed by 5 bases and V by 4 bases; bases with no gene match: 13. Germline V lookup: CDR1 MNHEY, CDR2 SMNVEV (reference sequence). The length of the CDR3 is 16 residues.

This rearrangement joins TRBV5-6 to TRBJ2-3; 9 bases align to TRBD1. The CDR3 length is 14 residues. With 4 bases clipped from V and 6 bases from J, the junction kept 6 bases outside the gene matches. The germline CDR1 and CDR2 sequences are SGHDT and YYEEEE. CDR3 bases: TGTGCCAGCAGCCGACAGGGGGAACACGATACGCAGTATTTT. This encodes CASSRQGEHDTQYF.

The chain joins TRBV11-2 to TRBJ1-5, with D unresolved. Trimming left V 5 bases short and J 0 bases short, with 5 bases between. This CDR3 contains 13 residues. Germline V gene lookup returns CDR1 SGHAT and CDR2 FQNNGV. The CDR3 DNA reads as TGTGCCAGCAGCATCCATAGCAATCAGCCCCAGCATTTT. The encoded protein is CASSIHSNQPQHF.

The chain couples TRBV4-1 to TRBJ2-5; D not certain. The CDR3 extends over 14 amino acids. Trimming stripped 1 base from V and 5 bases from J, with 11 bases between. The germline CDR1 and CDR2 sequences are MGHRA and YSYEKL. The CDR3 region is CASSQVSVSETQYF. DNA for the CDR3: TGCGCCAGCAGCCAAGTCAGTGTTAGCGAGACCCAGTACTTC.

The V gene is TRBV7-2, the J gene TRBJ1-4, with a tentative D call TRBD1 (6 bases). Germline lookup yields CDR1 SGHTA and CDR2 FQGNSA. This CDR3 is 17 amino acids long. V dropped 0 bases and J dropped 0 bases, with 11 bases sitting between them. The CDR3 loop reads CASSLAEGVATNEKLFF. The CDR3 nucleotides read TGTGCCAGCAGCTTAGCTGAGGGGGTTGCAACTAATGAAAAACTGTTTTTT.

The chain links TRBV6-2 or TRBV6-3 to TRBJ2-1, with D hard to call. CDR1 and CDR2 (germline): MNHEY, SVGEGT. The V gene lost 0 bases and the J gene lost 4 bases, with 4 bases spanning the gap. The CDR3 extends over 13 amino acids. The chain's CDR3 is CASSYSRYNEQFF. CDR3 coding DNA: TGTGCCAGCAGTTACTCGCGGTACAATGAGCAGTTCTTC.

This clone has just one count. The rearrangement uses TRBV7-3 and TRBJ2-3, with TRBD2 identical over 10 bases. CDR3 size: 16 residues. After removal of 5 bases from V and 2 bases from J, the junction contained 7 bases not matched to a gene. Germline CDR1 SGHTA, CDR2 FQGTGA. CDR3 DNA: TGTGCCAGCAGCCCCGGGACTAGCGATTTCACAGATACGCAGTATTTT. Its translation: CASSPGTSDFTDTQYF.

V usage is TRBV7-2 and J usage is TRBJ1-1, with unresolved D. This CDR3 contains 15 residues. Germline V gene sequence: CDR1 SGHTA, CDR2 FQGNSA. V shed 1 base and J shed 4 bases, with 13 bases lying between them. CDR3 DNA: TGTGCCAGCAGCTTAGTGGGCATGGCCGGCACTGAAGCTTTCTTT. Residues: CASSLVGMAGTEAFF. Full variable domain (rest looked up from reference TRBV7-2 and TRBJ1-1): GAGVSQSPSNKVTEKGKDVELRCDPISGHTALYWYRQSLGQGLEFLIYFQGNSAPDKSGLPSDRFSAERTGGSVSTLTIQRTQQEDSAVYLCASSLVGMAGTEAFFGQGTRLTVV.

The CDR3 is CASSANNQPQHF. CDR3 sequence (DNA): TGTGCCAGCAGCGCGAATAATCAGCCCCAGCATTTT. This rearrangement joins TRBV12-3 or TRBV12-4 to TRBJ1-5; D gene unclear. The CDR3 has 12 residues. The ends were cut back, 6 bases at V and 4 bases at J, with 7 bases in the middle.

The CDR3 loop is CASSLYGTGAQASTEAFF. CDR3 coding DNA: TGTGCCAGCAGTTTATATGGGACAGGGGCCCAGGCAAGCACTGAAGCTTTCTTT. This chain connects TRBV27 to TRBJ1-1; 10 nucleotides match TRBD1. Germline V gives CDR1 MNHEY, CDR2 SMNVEV (reference sequence). The CDR3 extends over 18 amino acids. With 1 base clipped from V and 4 bases from J, the junction kept 12 bases outside the gene matches.

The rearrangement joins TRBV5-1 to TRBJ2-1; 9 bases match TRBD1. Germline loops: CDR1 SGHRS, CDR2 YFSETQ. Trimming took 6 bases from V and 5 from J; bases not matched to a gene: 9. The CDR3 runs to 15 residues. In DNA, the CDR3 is TGCGCCAGCACCCCAGGGGACAGGGACCACAATGAGCAGTTCTTC. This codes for CASTPGDRDHNEQFF.

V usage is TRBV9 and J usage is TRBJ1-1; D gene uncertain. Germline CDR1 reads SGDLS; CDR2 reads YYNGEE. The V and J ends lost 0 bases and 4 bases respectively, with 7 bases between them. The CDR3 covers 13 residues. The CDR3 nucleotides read TGTGCCAGCAGCGTAGTGGAGGGCACTGAAGCTTTCTTT. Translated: CASSVVEGTEAFF.

DNA for the CDR3: TGTGCCAGCAGTTACTCGGAGCAGGGGTACTATGGCTACACCTTC. This encodes CASSYSEQGYYGYTF. The genes are TRBV6-5 and TRBJ1-2, with TRBD1 as a possible D gene (6 bases). Trimming removed 0 bases at V and 3 bases at J, with 11 bases between. The CDR3 is 15 amino acids. Germline-derived CDR1 and CDR2 are MNHEY and SVGAGI.

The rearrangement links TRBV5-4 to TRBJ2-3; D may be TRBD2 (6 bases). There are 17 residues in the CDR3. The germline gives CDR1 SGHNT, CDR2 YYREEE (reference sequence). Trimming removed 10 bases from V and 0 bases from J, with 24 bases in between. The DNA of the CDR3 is TGTGCCTCGGAGCCGGGACTCGCCGTCCCTAGCACAGATACGCAGTATTTT. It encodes CASEPGLAVPSTDTQYF. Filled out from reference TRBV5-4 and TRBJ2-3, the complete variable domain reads ETGVTQSPTHLIKTRGQQVTLRCSSQSGHNTVSWYQQALGQGPQFIFQYYREEENGRGNFPPRFSGLQFPNYSSELNVNALELDDSALYLCASEPGLAVPSTDTQYFGPGTRLTVL.

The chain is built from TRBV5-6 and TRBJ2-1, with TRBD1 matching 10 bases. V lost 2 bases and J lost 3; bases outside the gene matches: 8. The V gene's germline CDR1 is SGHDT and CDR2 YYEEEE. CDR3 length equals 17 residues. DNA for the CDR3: TGTGCCAGCAGCTTCCGAACCGGGACAGGGGTCTACAATGAGCAGTTCTTC. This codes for CASSFRTGTGVYNEQFF.